The rows below give T cell receptor beta chains drawn from one sample of a study of PD-1 blockade in classical Hodgkin lymphoma. Measured with immunoSEQ multiplex PCR; TCRdb has only the in-frame clones, and not every one. The table includes roughly 40,000 clones, around three fifths detected once. The starting material was peripheral blood mononuclear cells (PBMCs), obtained before the fourth cycle of nivolumab. The receptor set was obtained from a human donor with classical Hodgkin lymphoma. CDR3s include the opening cysteine and the closing phenylalanine or tryptophan.

TRBJ1-2,TRBV5-6,CASSLERVRGYTF
TRBJ2-1,TRBV11-2,CASSPDWRAQYNEQFF
TRBJ2-3,TRBV9,CASSVVGQSTDTQYF
TRBJ1-4,TRBV5-5,CASSLGRGKANEKLFF
TRBJ2-7,TRBV19,CASSIAGSLEQYF
TRBJ1-5,TRBV6-1,CASSLTGAVDQPQHF
TRBJ2-5,TRBV19,CASSPRAVGEETQYF
TRBJ2-3,TRBV10-2,CASSQTGYTDTQYF
TRBJ2-2,TRBV6-1,CASSVGLAGALNTGELFF
TRBJ1-1,TRBV5-1,CASSLAQGARTEAFF
TRBJ1-1,TRBV9,CASSPSIAVGNTEAFF
TRBJ2-1,TRBV27,CASSLRHYNEQFF
.,TRBV10-3,CAISGAGMSYEQYF
TRBJ1-2,TRBV27,CASSLEGRVDYGYTF
TRBJ1-5,TRBV28,CASRRQNNQPQHF
TRBJ2-7,TRBV7-8,CASSTLGGRATYEQYF
TRBJ1-2,TRBV10-1,CASSENAWTHQPFYGYTF
TRBJ1-3,TRBV9,CASSPPGSGNTIYF
TRBJ2-7,TRBV9,CASSSRTESYEQYF
TRBJ2-4,TRBV15,CATSTPSRVSKNIQYF
TRBJ2-3,TRBV6-5,CASSYGTSVSTDTQYF
TRBJ1-2,TRBV19,CASSMSRNLNYGYTF
TRBJ2-3,TRBV7-9,CASSFPPSGGTDTQYF
TRBJ1-6,TRBV6-5,CASSADRTGSPLHF
TRBJ2-3,TRBV5-1,CASSLGGLEDTQYF
TRBJ1-2,TRBV10-3,CAATSPGSNYGYTF
TRBJ1-5,TRBV18,CASSPVGLSNQPQHF
TRBJ1-5,TRBV7-2,CASSGVPGGQPQHF
TRBJ1-5,TRBV7-9,CASSLGAGGRNQPQHF
TRBJ2-1,TRBV29-1,CSGGFNEQFF
TRBJ1-2,TRBV18,CASSQTHIYGYTF
TRBJ2-5,TRBV19,CASSTLETQYF
TRBJ2-7,TRBV5-8,CASSLKSTGGFSYEQYF
TRBJ2-1,TRBV14,CASSRGLARNEQFF
TRBJ1-1,TRBV6-6,CASSYTGRMNTEAFF
TRBJ2-1,TRBV19,CASSTGLAGAHPGQFF
TRBJ2-7,TRBV5-6,CASSDSPYEQYF